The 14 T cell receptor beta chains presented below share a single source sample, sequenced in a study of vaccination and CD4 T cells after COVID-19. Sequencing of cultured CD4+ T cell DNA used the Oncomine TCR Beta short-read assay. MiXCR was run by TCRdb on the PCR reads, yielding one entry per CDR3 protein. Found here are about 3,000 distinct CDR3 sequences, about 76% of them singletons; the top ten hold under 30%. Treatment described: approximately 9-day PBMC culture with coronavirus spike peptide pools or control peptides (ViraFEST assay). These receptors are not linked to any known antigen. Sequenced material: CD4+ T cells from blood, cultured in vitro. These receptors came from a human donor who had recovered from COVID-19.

The CDR3 coding sequence is TGCAGTGCCGGACAACCGCGTGGGGGGCGTGCTGTCCCTGAAGCTTTCTTT. Encoded protein: CSAGQPRGGRAVPEAFF. This chain connects TRBV20-1 to TRBJ1-1; D may be TRBD1 (6 bases). The germline CDR1 and CDR2 sequences are DFQATT and SNEGSKA (reference sequence). The ends were cut back, 6 bases at V and 6 bases at J, with 29 bases in the middle. CDR3 length: 17 amino acids.

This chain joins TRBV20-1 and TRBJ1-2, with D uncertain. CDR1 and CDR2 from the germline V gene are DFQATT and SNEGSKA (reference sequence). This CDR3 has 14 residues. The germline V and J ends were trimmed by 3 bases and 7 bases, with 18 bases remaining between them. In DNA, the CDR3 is TGCAGTGCTAGCTGGTCCAGTGACCCAACTGGCTACACCTTC. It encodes CSASWSSDPTGYTF.

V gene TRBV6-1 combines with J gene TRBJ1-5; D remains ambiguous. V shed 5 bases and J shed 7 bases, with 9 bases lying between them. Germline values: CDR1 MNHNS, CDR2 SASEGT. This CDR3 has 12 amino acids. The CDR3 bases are TGTGCCAGCAGTCACCCCGGACAGCCCCAGCATTTT. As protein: CASSHPGQPQHF.

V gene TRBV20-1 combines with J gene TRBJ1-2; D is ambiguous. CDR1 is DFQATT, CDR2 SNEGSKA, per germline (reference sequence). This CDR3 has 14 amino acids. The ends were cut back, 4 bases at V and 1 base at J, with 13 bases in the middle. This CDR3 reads CSATLPTGNYGYTF. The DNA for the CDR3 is TGCAGTGCTACCCTCCCCACGGGTAACTATGGCTACACCTTC.

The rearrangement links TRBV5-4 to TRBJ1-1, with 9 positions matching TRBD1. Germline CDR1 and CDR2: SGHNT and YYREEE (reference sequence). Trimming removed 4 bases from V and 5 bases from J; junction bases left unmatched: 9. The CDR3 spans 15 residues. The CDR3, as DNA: TGTGCCAGCAGCCTGACCGGGACAGGGCAGACTGAAGCTTTCTTT. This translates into CASSLTGTGQTEAFF.

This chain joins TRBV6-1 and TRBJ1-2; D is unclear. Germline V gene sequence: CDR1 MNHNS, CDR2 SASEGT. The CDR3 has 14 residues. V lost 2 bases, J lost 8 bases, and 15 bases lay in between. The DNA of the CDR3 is TGTGCCAGCAGTGAACAGGCAGAGATTGGAGGCTACACCTTC. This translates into CASSEQAEIGGYTF.

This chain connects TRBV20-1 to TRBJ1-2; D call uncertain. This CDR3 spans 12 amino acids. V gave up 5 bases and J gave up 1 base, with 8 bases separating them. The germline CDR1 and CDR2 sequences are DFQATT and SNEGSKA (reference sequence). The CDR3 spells CSASTVNYGYTF. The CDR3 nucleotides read TGCAGTGCTTCTACAGTTAACTATGGCTACACCTTC.

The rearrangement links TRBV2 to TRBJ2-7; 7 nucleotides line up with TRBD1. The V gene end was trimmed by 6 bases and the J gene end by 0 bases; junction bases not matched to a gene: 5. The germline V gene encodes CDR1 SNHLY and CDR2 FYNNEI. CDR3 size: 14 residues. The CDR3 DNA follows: TGTGCCAGCAGGCCACAGGGGAACTCCTACGAGCAGTACTTC. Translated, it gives CASRPQGNSYEQYF.

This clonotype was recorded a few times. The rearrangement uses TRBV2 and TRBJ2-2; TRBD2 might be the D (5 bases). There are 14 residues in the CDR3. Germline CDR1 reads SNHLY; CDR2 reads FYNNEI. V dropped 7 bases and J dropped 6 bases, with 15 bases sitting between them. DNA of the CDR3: TGTGCCAGCAAAGGGAGTGATGGTGCCGGGGAGCTGTTTTTT. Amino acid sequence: CASKGSDGAGELFF.

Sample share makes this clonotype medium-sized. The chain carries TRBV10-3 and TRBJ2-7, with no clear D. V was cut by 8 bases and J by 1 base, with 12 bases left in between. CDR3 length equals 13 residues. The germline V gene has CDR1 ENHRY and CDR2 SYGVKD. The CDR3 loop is CAIASGGSYEQYF. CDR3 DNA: TGTGCCATCGCGTCGGGCGGATCCTACGAGCAGTACTTC.

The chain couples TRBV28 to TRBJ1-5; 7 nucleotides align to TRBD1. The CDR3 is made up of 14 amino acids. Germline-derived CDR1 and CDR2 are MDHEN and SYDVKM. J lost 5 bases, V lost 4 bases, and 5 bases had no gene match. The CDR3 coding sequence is TGTGCCAGCAGTTCAGGGGGGAGGGATCAGCCCCAGCATTTT. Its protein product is CASSSGGRDQPQHF.

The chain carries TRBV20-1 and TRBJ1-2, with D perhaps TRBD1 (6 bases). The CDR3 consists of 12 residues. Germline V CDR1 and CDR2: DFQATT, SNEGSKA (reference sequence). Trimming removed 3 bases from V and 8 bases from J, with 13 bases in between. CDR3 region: CSASGGAKGYTF. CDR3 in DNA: TGCAGTGCTAGCGGGGGGGCGAAGGGCTACACCTTC.

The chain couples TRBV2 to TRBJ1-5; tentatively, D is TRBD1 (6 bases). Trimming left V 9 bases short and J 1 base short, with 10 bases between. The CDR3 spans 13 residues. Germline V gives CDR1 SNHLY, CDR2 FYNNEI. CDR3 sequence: CASSGESNQPQHF. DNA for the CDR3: TGTGCCAGTTCAGGGGAGAGCAATCAGCCCCAGCATTTT.

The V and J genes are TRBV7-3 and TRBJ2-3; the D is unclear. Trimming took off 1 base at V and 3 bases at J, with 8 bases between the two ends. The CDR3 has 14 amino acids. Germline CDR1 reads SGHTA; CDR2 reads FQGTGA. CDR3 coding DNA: TGTGCCAGCAGCTTAAATGGACGAACAGATACGCAGTATTTT. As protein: CASSLNGRTDTQYF.